This paragraph reports one TCR beta chain. Which antigen it targets is not known. Base qualities are not at hand, and no much larger clone is one base apart. The collaborating institutions used their own protocols to collect whole blood in K2EDTA tubes. For TCRbeta analysis, collaborator samples were shipped as frozen whole blood, as isolated PBMCs, or as DNA extracted from either sample type. This sample stems from a study of blood T cell repertoires in COVID-19 (dated by TCRdb to 2019 to 2021). For the study in its entirety: The collaborator samples originated in the United States, Italy and Spain and spanned the acute and convalescent phases of COVID-19. The dataset comprised deeply sampled blood TCRbeta repertoires from subjects exposed to, actively infected with, or recovered from COVID-19. A de-identified subject ID, COVID-19 status, age in years and sex were almost always included in the sample metadata. The prospective study material was composed of cDNA or gDNA derived from T cells, B-cell-depleted T cells, or PBMCs. A freely available public database, intended as a resource for researchers studying the immune response to SARS-CoV-2, is where the repertoires were released. The samples were drawn from two sources: the first 160 participants of the ongoing ImmuneRACE study, and about 1,300 subjects contributed by 6 global collaborators. HLA class I and class II types, where available, came from metadata supplied by the sample provider rather than from assay-based typing. The paper as a whole reports these results and caveats: How much clinical and demographic metadata was included differed by source and by participant, and the metadata was provided uncurated.

The immunoSEQ Assay, a bias-controlled multiplex PCR, was used to amplify TCRbeta CDR3 regions from genomic DNA. On the study's bioinformatics: The number of nucleated cells in each sample was estimated from the amplification of reference gene primers within the assay. Sequence reads were collapsed and filtered to measure the absolute abundance of every unique TCRbeta CDR3 rearrangement. For each sample, productive Simpson clonality was calculated as the square root of Simpson's diversity index over productive rearrangements. TCRdb carries this immuneACCESS record with in-frame sequences only. Its versions omit some clonotypes, under half of them owing to an unresolved V gene in the studies checked, with the rest unexplained. That table furnishes V, J and clone size, whereas the DNA furnished D and trimming. For this sample the table gives approximately 180,000 clones, of which approximately 85% were detected only once. Over 2.5% of the sample is in the top ten clones.

Its CDR3 holds 12 amino acids, cysteine through phenylalanine. Here the CDR3 DNA is all that survives: 36 bases in frame from base 1. V and J lose 5 bases and 7 bases, and a span of 10 bases separates them. The germline V gene provides CDR1 SNHLY and CDR2 FYNNEI. The chain is made from TRBV2 and TRBJ2-3; 6 matching bases give a weak D call of TRBD2. This TCR derives from a man aged 55 to 70 with acute or convalescent COVID-19. The sample comprised peripheral blood. The DNA is TGTGCCAGCAGTTTTAGCGGAAATACGCAGTATTTT. It specifies CASSFSGNTQYF.